The 20 T cell receptor beta chains given below trace back to one sample, sequenced in a study of blood T cell repertoires in COVID-19. Sequencing was performed with immunoSEQ multiplex PCR; in TCRdb, only in-frame clones are kept and a portion is missing. The data show some 300,000 clones, nearly 90% seen once. The sequenced material came from PBMCs or T cells enriched from blood (not recorded which). These receptors all stem from a woman aged 18 to 35 with acute COVID-19.

The genes are TRBV5-4 and TRBJ2-1; the match to TRBD2 covers 7 bases. The germline V gene has CDR1 SGHNT and CDR2 YYREEE (reference sequence). The trim removed 2 bases at V and 1 base at J, leaving 9 bases unmatched. CDR3 length equals 17 residues. The CDR3 loop is CASSFLSGTRSYNEQFF. CDR3 bases: TGTGCCAGCAGCTTCCTGAGCGGGACTCGGTCCTACAATGAGCAGTTCTTC.

This chain uses TRBV19 with TRBJ2-7, with TRBD2 matching over 7 bases. V dropped 5 bases and J dropped 4; count of bases not matched to a gene: 8. Germline V CDR1 and CDR2: LNHDA, SQIVND (reference sequence). The CDR3 runs 14 residues. The CDR3 DNA reads TGTGCCAGTAGTCCTCACGCGGGAGCGTACGAGCAGTACTTC. This codes for CASSPHAGAYEQYF.

The chain couples TRBV25-1 to TRBJ1-4; TRBD1 might be the D (5 bases). CDR1 is MGHDK, CDR2 SYGVNS, per germline. Trimming stripped 2 bases from V and 6 bases from J, with 10 bases between. This CDR3 comprises 14 residues. CDR3 region: CASSEPGIHEKLFF. CDR3 in DNA: TGTGCCAGCAGTGAACCAGGGATTCATGAAAAACTGTTTTTT.

J is TRBJ2-7 and V is TRBV9; TRBD2 agrees at 11 bases. CDR1 and CDR2 from the germline V gene are SGDLS and YYNGEE. The CDR3 consists of 16 residues. V shed 0 bases, J shed 2 bases, and the junction held 4 bases outside the gene matches. This CDR3 is CASSVAPTSGAYEQYF. CDR3 nucleotide sequence: TGTGCCAGCAGCGTAGCTCCGACTAGCGGGGCCTACGAGCAGTACTTC.

This CDR3 is CASSFGSNSPLHF. CDR3 sequence (DNA): TGTGCCAGCAGTTTCGGTTCCAATTCACCCCTCCACTTT. The chain carries TRBV27 and TRBJ1-6; no clear D. Germline V gene data show CDR1 as MNHEY and CDR2 as SMNVEV (reference sequence). V shed 3 bases and J shed 7 bases, with 7 bases lying between them. CDR3 length: 13 residues.

CDR3 amino acids: CASSVTPSFTEAFF. CDR3 bases: TGTGCCAGCAGCGTGACCCCTAGTTTCACTGAAGCTTTCTTT. This rearrangement joins TRBV9 to TRBJ1-1; D gene unclear. Germline V gene sequence: CDR1 SGDLS, CDR2 YYNGEE. The CDR3 runs to 14 residues. V shed 2 bases and J shed 4 bases, with 12 bases lying between them.

V is TRBV30 and J is TRBJ2-7; the match to TRBD2 covers 11 bases. The V gene end was trimmed by 7 bases and the J gene end by 2 bases; junction bases not matched to a gene: 1. Germline CDR1 is GTSNPN and CDR2 is SVGIG (reference sequence). The CDR3 is made up of 12 amino acids. The CDR3 DNA follows: TGTGCCTTGACTAGCGGGACCTACGAGCAGTACTTC. It translates to CALTSGTYEQYF.

CDR3 in amino acids: CASSPQQESGELFF. CDR3 coding DNA: TGCGCCAGCAGCCCCCAACAGGAGTCCGGGGAGCTGTTTTTT. This rearrangement joins TRBV5-1 to TRBJ2-2; a weak D match, TRBD1 (5 bases). The germline CDR1 and CDR2 sequences are SGHRS and YFSETQ. V was shortened by 4 bases and J by 6 bases, with 13 bases between the two germline ends. The CDR3 runs to 14 residues.

The rearrangement uses TRBV12-3 or TRBV12-4 and TRBJ1-2; 8 bases agree with TRBD1. The CDR3 consists of 13 residues. After removal of 9 bases from V and 0 bases from J, the junction contained 3 bases not matched to a gene. This chain's CDR3 is CASRDRTNYGYTF. CDR3 DNA sequence: TGTGCCAGTCGGGACAGGACTAACTATGGCTACACCTTC.

The chain joins TRBV24-1 to TRBJ1-2; D call uncertain. CDR3 length equals 14 residues. The V and J ends lost 4 bases and 4 bases respectively, with 12 bases between them. Germline values: CDR1 KGHDR, CDR2 SFDVKD. The DNA for the CDR3 is TGTGCCACCAGTGACTCCTCGACATTCTATGGCTACACCTTC. Translating gives CATSDSSTFYGYTF.

V usage is TRBV7-3 and J usage is TRBJ2-7; 10 positions agree with TRBD1. The junction had 4 bases not matched to a gene; V was cut back by 5 bases and J by 6 bases. The CDR3 spans 13 residues. Germline V gene lookup returns CDR1 SGHTA and CDR2 FQGTGA. The CDR3 region is CASSRDRGREQYF. CDR3 nucleotides: TGTGCCAGCAGCCGTGACAGGGGGCGCGAGCAGTACTTC.

The chain uses TRBV3-1 (or the pseudogene TRBV3-2) and TRBJ2-2; D gene unclear. V was shortened by 1 base and J by 3 bases, with 6 bases between the two germline ends. CDR3 size: 14 residues. Germline V lookup: CDR1 LGHDT, CDR2 YNNKEL (reference sequence). CDR3 amino acids: CASSQGRDTGELFF. The CDR3 DNA reads as TGTGCCAGCAGCCAAGGAAGAGACACCGGGGAGCTGTTTTTT.

The chain employs TRBV7-3 and TRBJ2-7, with 7 bases aligning to TRBD1. The CDR3 has 13 residues. From germline, CDR1 is SGHTA and CDR2 FQGTGA. The V segment lost 3 bases and the J segment 6 bases; nucleotides outside the gene matches: 5. CDR3 DNA: TGTGCCAGCAGCTTCACAGGGGCTGGCGAGCAGTACTTC. Protein: CASSFTGAGEQYF.

V and J are TRBV2 and TRBJ1-1; no clear D. CDR1 is SNHLY, CDR2 FYNNEI, per germline. V was shortened by 8 bases and J by 2 bases, with 12 bases between the two germline ends. The CDR3 spans 13 residues. CDR3 nucleotides: TGTGCCAGCTGGGCAGAAAGAAACACTGAAGCTTTCTTT. It codes for CASWAERNTEAFF.

The rearrangement joins TRBV27 to TRBJ2-7, with 13 bases aligning to TRBD2. Germline CDR1 MNHEY, CDR2 SMNVEV (reference sequence). Trimming at V came to 6 bases and at J to 6 bases, leaving 11 bases not matched to a gene. CDR3 length equals 16 residues. The CDR3 loop reads CASRVPGLAGMGEQYF. DNA for the CDR3: TGTGCCAGCAGGGTACCGGGACTAGCGGGAATGGGCGAGCAGTACTTC.

The chain combines TRBV28 with TRBJ2-1; TRBD2 is a possible D gene (6 bases). This CDR3 is built from 15 residues. The germline gives CDR1 MDHEN, CDR2 SYDVKM. Trimming took 10 bases from V and 0 from J, leaving 16 bases between them. Here the CDR3 DNA reads TGTGCCACTAACCCTGCCGGGAGCTCCTACAATGAGCAGTTCTTC. Translating gives CATNPAGSSYNEQFF.

The chain couples TRBV2 to TRBJ1-5, with TRBD1 matching 10 bases. The CDR3 extends over 17 amino acids. Germline values: CDR1 SNHLY, CDR2 FYNNEI. With V trimmed by 6 bases and J by 1 base, 9 bases remained unmatched. CDR3 DNA sequence: TGTGCCAGCAGCCAGGGACAGGGGATTCGGAGCAATCAGCCCCAGCATTTT. Residues: CASSQGQGIRSNQPQHF.

The CDR3 nucleotides read TGTGCCAGCAGCGCGGCGGGACAGGGATACACCGGGGAGCTGTTTTTT. It is translated as CASSAAGQGYTGELFF. This chain links TRBV9 with TRBJ2-2; TRBD1 matches 9 bases. The germline V gene has CDR1 SGDLS and CDR2 YYNGEE. This CDR3 has 16 amino acids. Unmatched junction bases numbered 6, after V lost 3 bases and J lost 3 bases.

To note about this clone: Likely a read error: the CDR3 ends without its conserved phenylalanine or tryptophan. Because the CDR3's place on the DNA is in doubt, the DNA is left out and the CDR3 is given as listed by TCRdb. This rearrangement joins TRBV28 to TRBJ1-4. With termini counted, the CDR3 has 13 amino acids. Germline V CDR1 and CDR2: MDHEN, SYDVKM. The CDR3 spells CASSLVQEGPPFI.

The V and J genes are TRBV5-1 and TRBJ1-2; 7 nucleotides align to TRBD1. In germline, CDR1 is SGHRS, CDR2 YFSETQ. The CDR3 runs to 14 residues. The J segment lost 5 bases and the V segment lost 4 bases, leaving 8 bases of the junction unmatched. CDR3 in amino acids: CASSVEVGQYGYTF. CDR3 nucleotide sequence: TGCGCCAGCAGCGTGGAAGTGGGACAGTATGGCTACACCTTC.